A selection of T cell receptor beta chains follows, all from one sample in a study of shared clonotypes between healthy human individuals. Libraries were prepared by immunoSEQ multiplex PCR; TCRdb keeps only in-frame clonotypes and omits some of them. The table shows around 1.6 million clones, with approximately 98% occurring only once. Material: naive CD4+ T cells sorted from blood. These TCRs come from a man aged 25-40 years in good health. CDR3s include the opening cysteine and the closing phenylalanine or tryptophan. Fields, in order: D gene, clone size, J gene, V gene, CDR3 protein, CDR3 DNA. The D gene is left open where the match is weak. Size is stated for part of the rows, as once, few or many counts, or as a class when the clone is expanded.

TRBD1 - TRBJ2-2 TRBV5-1 CASSFGTVFANTGELFF TGCGCCAGCAGCTTCGGGACAGTTTTCGCGAACACCGGGGAGCTGTTTTTT
TRBD1 - TRBJ2-1 TRBV11-3 CASSIGTAREQFF TGTGCCAGCAGCATTGGGACAGCTCGAGAGCAGTTCTTC
- - TRBJ2-7 TRBV12-2 CASRPLGGQDDSYEQYF TGTGCAAGTCGCCCCCTGGGGGGGCAGGATGACTCCTACGAGCAGTACTTC
- - TRBJ1-1 TRBV29-1 CSVAQIYTEAFF TGCAGCGTCGCACAGATTTACACTGAAGCTTTCTTT
TRBD1 - TRBJ2-7 TRBV25-1 CASSTRDRGSLEQYF TGTGCCAGCAGTACCCGGGACAGGGGGTCCCTGGAGCAGTACTTC
- - TRBJ1-4 TRBV5-5 CASSWDGVGEKLFF TGTGCCAGCAGCTGGGACGGTGTCGGGGAAAAACTGTTTTTT
- - TRBJ2-7 TRBV21-1 CASSGRDKHYEQYF TGTGCCAGCAGCGGCCGAGACAAGCACTACGAGCAGTACTTC
- - TRBJ2-5 TRBV5-4 CASSLYRVTETQYF TGTGCCAGCAGCTTGTACAGGGTTACAGAGACCCAGTACTTC
- - TRBJ2-1 TRBV5-1 CASSLGGNSYNEQFF TGCGCCAGCAGCTTGGGAGGGAACTCCTACAATGAGCAGTTCTTC
- once TRBJ2-3 TRBV11-2 CASSLIGSTDTQYF TGTGCCAGCAGCTTGATCGGGAGCACAGATACGCAGTATTTT
TRBD2 - TRBJ2-1 TRBV5-1 CASSSPSGRSYNEQFF TGCGCCAGCAGCTCACCTAGCGGGAGGTCCTACAATGAGCAGTTCTTC
TRBD2 - TRBJ2-7 TRBV29-1 CSVLAGVRRGTYEQYF TGCAGCGTTTTAGCTGGGGTCCGGCGGGGGACCTACGAGCAGTACTTC
TRBD2 - TRBJ2-7 TRBV2 CASRLAGEQYF TGTGCCAGTAGACTAGCGGGCGAGCAGTACTTC
- once TRBJ1-5 TRBV27 CASSLTRGSNQPQHF TGTGCCAGCAGTTTAACCAGGGGTAGCAATCAGCCCCAGCATTTT
- - TRBJ2-1 TRBV21-1 CASPLTGVNEQFF TGTGCCAGCCCCCTCACAGGGGTCAATGAGCAGTTCTTC
- - TRBJ2-1 TRBV7-2 CASSLLGGVGNEQFF TGTGCCAGCAGCTTGTTAGGGGGGGTAGGGAATGAGCAGTTCTTC
- - TRBJ2-5 TRBV28 CASSPLGRTQETQYF TGTGCCAGCAGTCCACTGGGGCGGACCCAAGAGACCCAGTACTTC
- - TRBJ2-2 TRBV30 CAWRQQGIGELFF TGTGCCTGGAGACAGCAGGGAATCGGGGAGCTGTTTTTT
TRBD1 - TRBJ2-3 TRBV9 CASSSGDRERDTQYF TGTGCCAGCAGCTCCGGGGACAGGGAGAGAGATACGCAGTATTTT
- - TRBJ1-3 TRBV5-4 CASSLYSGNTIYF TGTGCCAGCAGCTTGTACAGTGGAAACACCATATATTTT
TRBD1 - TRBJ2-7 TRBV5-1 CASSLMGQGGDEQYF TGCGCCAGCAGCTTGATGGGACAGGGTGGGGACGAGCAGTACTTC
- - TRBJ1-5 TRBV30 CAWSVLSVNQPQHF TGTGCCTGGAGTGTACTTTCAGTTAATCAGCCCCAGCATTTT
- - TRBJ2-3 TRBV5-1 CASSIGKITDTQYF TGCGCCAGCAGCATAGGGAAGATCACAGATACGCAGTATTTT
TRBD2 once TRBJ2-7 TRBV7-9 CASSSGSGLAPWYEQYF TGTGCCAGCAGCTCTGGCTCGGGACTAGCTCCCTGGTACGAGCAGTACTTC
- - TRBJ2-7 TRBV9 CASSETGTPYYEQYF TGTGCCAGCAGCGAAACCGGGACACCCTACTACGAGCAGTACTTC
TRBD2 - TRBJ2-7 TRBV27 CASSLGLAGDEQYF TGTGCCAGCAGTCTCGGACTAGCGGGAGACGAGCAGTACTTC
TRBD2 - TRBJ2-1 TRBV7-8 CASSLARVVGRHNEQFF TGTGCCAGCAGCTTAGCAAGAGTAGTCGGGAGGCACAATGAGCAGTTCTTC
- - TRBJ2-7 TRBV18 CASSPPSGYEQYF TGTGCCAGCTCACCACCTTCCGGCTACGAGCAGTACTTC
- - TRBJ2-7 TRBV10-3 CAISESTGKYEQYF TGTGCCATCAGTGAGTCGACGGGGAAATACGAGCAGTACTTC
TRBD2 - TRBJ2-7 TRBV5-1 CASSRRTSGLYEQYF TGCGCCAGCAGCCGGAGGACTAGCGGGCTCTACGAGCAGTACTTC
- - TRBJ1-5 TRBV2 CASGGRSDQPQHF TGTGCCAGCGGTGGAAGGAGTGATCAGCCCCAGCATTTT
TRBD2 - TRBJ2-7 TRBV14 CASSQDLAGEQYF TGTGCCAGCAGCCAAGATCTAGCGGGGGAGCAGTACTTC
- - TRBJ1-2 TRBV7-9 CASSPGVEGGYTF TGTGCCAGCAGCCCCGGTGTCGAAGGGGGCTACACCTTC
- - TRBJ2-3 TRBV6-1 CASSEGRNQRTDTQYF TGTGCCAGCAGTGAAGGGCGGAACCAACGCACAGATACGCAGTATTTT
TRBD2 - TRBJ2-5 TRBV29-1 CSVASGSSQETQYF TGCAGCGTGGCCAGCGGGAGTTCTCAAGAGACCCAGTACTTC
TRBD1 - TRBJ2-2 TRBV25-1 CAPKGAGQGSGELFF TGTGCCCCCAAGGGGGCGGGACAGGGTTCCGGGGAGCTGTTTTTT
TRBD1 - TRBJ1-2 TRBV2 CASSESQGAGNYGYTF TGTGCCAGCAGTGAATCGCAGGGGGCAGGCAACTATGGCTACACCTTC
- - TRBJ2-7 TRBV18 CASSLLGGAGEQYF TGTGCCAGCTCCCTCCTGGGCGGGGCGGGCGAGCAGTACTTC
TRBD2 - TRBJ2-1 TRBV27 CASSFGREGSSYNEQFF TGTGCCAGCAGTTTTGGGCGGGAGGGTAGCTCCTACAATGAGCAGTTCTTC
- once TRBJ1-4 TRBV18 CASSRAGTPEPEKLFF TGTGCCAGCTCACGAGCCGGGACACCAGAGCCCGAAAAACTGTTTTTT
TRBD2 - TRBJ2-1 TRBV13 CASSSSGTSGRDEQFF TGTGCCAGCAGCTCCTCCGGGACTAGCGGGAGAGATGAGCAGTTCTTC
- once TRBJ2-3 TRBV4-3 CASSQDSRREDTQYF TGCGCCAGCAGCCAAGATTCCCGGAGGGAGGATACGCAGTATTTT